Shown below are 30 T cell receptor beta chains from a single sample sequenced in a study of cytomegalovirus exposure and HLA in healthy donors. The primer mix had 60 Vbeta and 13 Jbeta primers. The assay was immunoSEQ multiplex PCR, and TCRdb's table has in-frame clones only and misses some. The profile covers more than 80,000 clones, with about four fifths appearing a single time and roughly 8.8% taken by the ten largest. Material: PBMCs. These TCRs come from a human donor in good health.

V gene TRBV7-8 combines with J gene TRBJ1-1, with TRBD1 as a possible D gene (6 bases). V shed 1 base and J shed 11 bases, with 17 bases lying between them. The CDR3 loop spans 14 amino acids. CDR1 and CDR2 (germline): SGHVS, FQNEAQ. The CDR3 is CASSLGQGRGGAFF. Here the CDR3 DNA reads TGTGCCAGCAGCTTAGGGCAGGGGAGGGGTGGGGCTTTCTTT.

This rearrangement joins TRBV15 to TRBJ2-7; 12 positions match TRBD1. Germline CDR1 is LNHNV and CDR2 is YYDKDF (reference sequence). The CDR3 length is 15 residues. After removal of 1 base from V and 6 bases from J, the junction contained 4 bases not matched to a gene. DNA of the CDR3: TGTGCCACCAGCAGAGCCGGGACAGGGGGCCCCGAGCAGTACTTC. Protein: CATSRAGTGGPEQYF.

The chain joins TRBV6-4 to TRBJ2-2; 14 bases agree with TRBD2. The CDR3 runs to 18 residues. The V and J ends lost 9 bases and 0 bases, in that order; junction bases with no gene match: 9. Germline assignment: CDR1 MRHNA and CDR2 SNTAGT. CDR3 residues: CAREIPGLAGANTGELFF. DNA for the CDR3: TGTGCCAGAGAAATTCCGGGACTAGCGGGAGCGAACACCGGGGAGCTGTTTTTT.

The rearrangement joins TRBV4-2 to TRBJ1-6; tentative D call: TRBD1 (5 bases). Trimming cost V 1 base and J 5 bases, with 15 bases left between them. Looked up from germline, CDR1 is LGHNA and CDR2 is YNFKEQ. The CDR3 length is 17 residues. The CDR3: CASSQVRQLTDNSPLHF. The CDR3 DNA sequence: TGTGCCAGCAGCCAAGTTCGACAGCTCACGGATAATTCACCCCTCCACTTT.

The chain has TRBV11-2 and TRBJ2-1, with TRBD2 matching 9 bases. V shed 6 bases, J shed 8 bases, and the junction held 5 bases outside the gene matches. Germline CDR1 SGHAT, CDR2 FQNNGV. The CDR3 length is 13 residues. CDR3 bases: TGTGCCAGCAGGGTAGCGGGAGCCCATGAGCAGTTCTTC. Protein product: CASRVAGAHEQFF.

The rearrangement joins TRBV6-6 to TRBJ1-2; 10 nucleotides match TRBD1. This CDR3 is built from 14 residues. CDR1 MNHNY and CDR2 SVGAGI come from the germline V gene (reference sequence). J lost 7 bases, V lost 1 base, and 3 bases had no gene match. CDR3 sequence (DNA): TGTGCCAGCAGTTACTTCGACAGGGGGCGTGGCTACACCTTC. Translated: CASSYFDRGRGYTF.

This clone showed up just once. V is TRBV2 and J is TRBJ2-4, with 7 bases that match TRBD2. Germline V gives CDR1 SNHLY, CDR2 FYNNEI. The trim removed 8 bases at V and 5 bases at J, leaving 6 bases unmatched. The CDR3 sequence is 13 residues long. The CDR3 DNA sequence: TGTGCCAGCGTCCCCCGGGGGGAAAACATTCAGTACTTC. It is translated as CASVPRGENIQYF. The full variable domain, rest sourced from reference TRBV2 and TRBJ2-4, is EPEVTQTPSHQVTQMGQEVILRCVPISNHLYFYWYRQILGQKVEFLVSFYNNEISEKSEIFDDQFSVERPDGSNFTLKIRSTKLEDSAMYFCASVPRGENIQYFGAGTRLSVL.

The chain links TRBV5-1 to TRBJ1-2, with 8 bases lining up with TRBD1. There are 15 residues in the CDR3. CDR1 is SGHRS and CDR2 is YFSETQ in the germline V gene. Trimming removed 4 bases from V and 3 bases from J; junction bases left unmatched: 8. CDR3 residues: CASSGGTGSDYGYTF. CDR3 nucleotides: TGCGCCAGCAGCGGCGGGACAGGAAGTGACTATGGCTACACCTTC.

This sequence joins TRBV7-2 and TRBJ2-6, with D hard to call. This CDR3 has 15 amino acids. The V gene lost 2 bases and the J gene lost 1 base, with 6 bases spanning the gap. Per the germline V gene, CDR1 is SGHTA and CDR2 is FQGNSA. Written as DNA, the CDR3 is TGTGCCAGCAGCTTACTCGCGTCTGGGGCCAACGTCCTGACTTTC. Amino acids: CASSLLASGANVLTF.

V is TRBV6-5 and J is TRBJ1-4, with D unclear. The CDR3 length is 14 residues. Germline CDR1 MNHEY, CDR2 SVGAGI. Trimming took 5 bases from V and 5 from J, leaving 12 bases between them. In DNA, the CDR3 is TGTGCCAGCAGTACGACGGGCGGGAATGAAAAACTGTTTTTT. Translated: CASSTTGGNEKLFF.

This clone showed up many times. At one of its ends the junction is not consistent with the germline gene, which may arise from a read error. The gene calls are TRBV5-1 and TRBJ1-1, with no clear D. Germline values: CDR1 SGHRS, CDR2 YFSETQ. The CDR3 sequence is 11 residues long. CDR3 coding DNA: TGCGCCAGCGGCTTCGGGGCTGAAGCTTTCTTT. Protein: CASGFGAEAFF.

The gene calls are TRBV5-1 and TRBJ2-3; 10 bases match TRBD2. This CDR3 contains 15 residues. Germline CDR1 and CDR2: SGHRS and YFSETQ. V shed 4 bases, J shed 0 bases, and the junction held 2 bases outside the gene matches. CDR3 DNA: TGCGCCAGCAGCCAGACTAGCGGGAGCACAGATACGCAGTATTTT. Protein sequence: CASSQTSGSTDTQYF.

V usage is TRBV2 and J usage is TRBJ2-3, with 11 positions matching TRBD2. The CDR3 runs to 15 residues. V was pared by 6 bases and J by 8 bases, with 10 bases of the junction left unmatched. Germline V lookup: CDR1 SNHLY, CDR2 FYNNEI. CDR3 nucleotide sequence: TGTGCCAGCAGCCTTAGCGGGGGGGCCTCAAGTACGCAGTATTTT. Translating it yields CASSLSGGASSTQYF.

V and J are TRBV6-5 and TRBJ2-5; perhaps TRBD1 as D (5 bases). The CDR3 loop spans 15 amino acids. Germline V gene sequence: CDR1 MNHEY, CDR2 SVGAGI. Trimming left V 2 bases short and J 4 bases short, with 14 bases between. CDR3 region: CASSYLAAGRETQYF. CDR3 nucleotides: TGTGCCAGCAGTTACCTGGCGGCAGGGCGAGAGACCCAGTACTTC.

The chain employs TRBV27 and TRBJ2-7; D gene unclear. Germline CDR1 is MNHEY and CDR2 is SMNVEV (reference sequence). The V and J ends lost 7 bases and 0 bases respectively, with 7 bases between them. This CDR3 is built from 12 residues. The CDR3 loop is CASISSSYEQYF. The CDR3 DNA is TGTGCCAGCATATCCAGCTCCTACGAGCAGTACTTC.

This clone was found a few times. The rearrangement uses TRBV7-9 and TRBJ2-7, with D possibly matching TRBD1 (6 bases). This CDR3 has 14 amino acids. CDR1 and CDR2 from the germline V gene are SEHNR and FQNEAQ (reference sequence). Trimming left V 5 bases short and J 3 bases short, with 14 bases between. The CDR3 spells CASSPRTAIYEQYF. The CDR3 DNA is TGTGCCAGCAGCCCCAGGACAGCCATCTACGAGCAGTACTTC.

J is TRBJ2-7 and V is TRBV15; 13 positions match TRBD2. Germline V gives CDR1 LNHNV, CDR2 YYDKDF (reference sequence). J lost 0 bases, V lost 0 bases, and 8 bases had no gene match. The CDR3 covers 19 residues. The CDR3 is CATSRDETSGRPSSYEQYF. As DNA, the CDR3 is TGTGCCACCAGCAGAGATGAGACTAGCGGGAGGCCCAGCTCCTACGAGCAGTACTTC.

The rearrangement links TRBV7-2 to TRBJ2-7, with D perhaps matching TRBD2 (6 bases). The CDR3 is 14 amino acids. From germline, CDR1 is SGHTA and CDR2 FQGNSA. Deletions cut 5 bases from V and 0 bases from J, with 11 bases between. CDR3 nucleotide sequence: TGTGCCAGCAGCCGGGACGGGAGCTCCTACGAGCAGTACTTC. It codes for CASSRDGSSYEQYF.

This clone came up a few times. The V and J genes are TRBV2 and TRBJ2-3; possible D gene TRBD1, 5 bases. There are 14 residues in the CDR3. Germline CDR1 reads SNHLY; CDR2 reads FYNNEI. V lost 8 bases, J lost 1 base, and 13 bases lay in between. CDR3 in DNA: TGTGCCAGCCTCATTTCCAGGGGCACAGATACGCAGTATTTT. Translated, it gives CASLISRGTDTQYF.

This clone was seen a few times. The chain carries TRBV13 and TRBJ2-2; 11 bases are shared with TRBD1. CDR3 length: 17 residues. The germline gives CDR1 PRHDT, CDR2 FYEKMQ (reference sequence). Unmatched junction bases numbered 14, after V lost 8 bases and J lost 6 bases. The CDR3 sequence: CASLISGQGAIAGELFF. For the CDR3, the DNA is TGTGCCAGCCTTATTTCCGGACAGGGGGCAATCGCCGGGGAGCTGTTTTTT.

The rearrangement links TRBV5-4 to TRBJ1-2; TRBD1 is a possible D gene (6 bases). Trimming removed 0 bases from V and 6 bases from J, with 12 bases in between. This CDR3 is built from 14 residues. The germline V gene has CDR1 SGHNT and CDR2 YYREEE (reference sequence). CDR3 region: CASSLDRVDHGYTF. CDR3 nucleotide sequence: TGTGCCAGCAGCTTGGACAGGGTAGACCATGGCTACACCTTC.

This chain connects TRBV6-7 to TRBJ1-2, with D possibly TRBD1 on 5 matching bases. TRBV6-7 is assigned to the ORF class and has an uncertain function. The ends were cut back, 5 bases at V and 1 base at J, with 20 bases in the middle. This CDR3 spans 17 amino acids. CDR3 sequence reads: CASSHAKGRDFNYGYTF. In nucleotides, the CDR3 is TGTGCCAGCAGTCACGCGAAGGGAAGGGACTTTAACTATGGCTACACCTTC.

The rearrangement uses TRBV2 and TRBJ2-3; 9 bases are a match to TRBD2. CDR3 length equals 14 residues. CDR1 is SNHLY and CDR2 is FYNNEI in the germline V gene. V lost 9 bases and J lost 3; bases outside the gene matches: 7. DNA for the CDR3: TGTGCCAGTGGTAGCGGGAGAGGAACAGATACGCAGTATTTT. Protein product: CASGSGRGTDTQYF.

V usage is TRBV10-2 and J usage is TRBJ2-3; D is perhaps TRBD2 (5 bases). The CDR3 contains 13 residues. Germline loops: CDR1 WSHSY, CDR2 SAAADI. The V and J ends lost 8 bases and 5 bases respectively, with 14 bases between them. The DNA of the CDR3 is TGCGCCAGCGAGGGCCCCCCCGAAGATACGCAGTATTTT. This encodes CASEGPPEDTQYF.

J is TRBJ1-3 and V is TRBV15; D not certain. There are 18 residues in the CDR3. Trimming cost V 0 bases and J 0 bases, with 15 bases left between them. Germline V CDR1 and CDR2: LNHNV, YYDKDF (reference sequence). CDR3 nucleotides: TGTGCCACCAGCAGAGATTGGTCAGGTCTATCCTCTGGAAACACCATATATTTT. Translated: CATSRDWSGLSSGNTIYF.

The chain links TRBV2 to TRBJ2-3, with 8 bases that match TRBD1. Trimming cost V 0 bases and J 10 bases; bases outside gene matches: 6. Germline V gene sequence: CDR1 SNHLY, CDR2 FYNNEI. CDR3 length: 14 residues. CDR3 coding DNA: TGTGCCAGCAGTGAAGCTAGAGGACAGGGCTCGCAGTATTTT. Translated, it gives CASSEARGQGSQYF. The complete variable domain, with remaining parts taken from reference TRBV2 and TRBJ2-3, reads EPEVTQTPSHQVTQMGQEVILRCVPISNHLYFYWYRQILGQKVEFLVSFYNNEISEKSEIFDDQFSVERPDGSNFTLKIRSTKLEDSAMYFCASSEARGQGSQYFGPGTRLTVL.

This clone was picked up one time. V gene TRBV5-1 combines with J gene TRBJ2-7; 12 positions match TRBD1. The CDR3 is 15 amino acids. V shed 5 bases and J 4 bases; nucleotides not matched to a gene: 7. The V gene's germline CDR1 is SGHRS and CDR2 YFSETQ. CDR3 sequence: CASSPGTGGEYEQYF. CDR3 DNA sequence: TGCGCCAGCAGTCCCGGGACAGGGGGCGAGTACGAGCAGTACTTC.

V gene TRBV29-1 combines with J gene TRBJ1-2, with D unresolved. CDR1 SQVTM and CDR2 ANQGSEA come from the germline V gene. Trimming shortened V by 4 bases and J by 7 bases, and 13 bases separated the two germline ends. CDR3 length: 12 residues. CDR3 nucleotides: TGCAGCGTTGTCTCGGGGAATGTTGGCTACACCTTC. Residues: CSVVSGNVGYTF.

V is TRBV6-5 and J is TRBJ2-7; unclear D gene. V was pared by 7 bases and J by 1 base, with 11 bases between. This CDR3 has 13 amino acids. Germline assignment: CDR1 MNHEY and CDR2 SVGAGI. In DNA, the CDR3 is TGTGCCAGCAAGTCCGTGGCTTCCTACGAGCAGTACTTC. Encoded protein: CASKSVASYEQYF.

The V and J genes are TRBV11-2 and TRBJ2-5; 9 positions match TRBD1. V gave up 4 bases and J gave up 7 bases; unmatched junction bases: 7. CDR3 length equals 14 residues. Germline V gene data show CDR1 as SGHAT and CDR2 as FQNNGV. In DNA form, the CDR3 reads TGTGCCAGCAGCTCTAACAGGGGGCTGGTGACCCAGTACTTC. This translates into CASSSNRGLVTQYF. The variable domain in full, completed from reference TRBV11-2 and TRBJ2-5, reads EAGVAQSPRYKIIEKRQSVAFWCNPISGHATLYWYQQILGQGPKLLIQFQNNGVVDDSQLPKDRFSAERLKGVDSTLKIQPAKLEDSAVYLCASSSNRGLVTQYFGPGTRLLVL.